This note documents a single T cell receptor beta chain sequence. This record belongs to a study of blood T cell repertoires in COVID-19. Study-wide background: Specimens from acute and convalescent COVID-19 originated in the United States, Italy and Spain.

The method was immunoSEQ multiplex PCR; TCRdb's version includes in-frame clones alone and lacks a portion of them. This sample has hundreds of thousands of clones, with roughly four fifths found just once. Participants, about 18 to 90 years old, spanned more than 20 US areas. Each exposed participant met a COVID-19 case in the 2 weeks preceding study entry. The ends lost 3 bases at V and 4 bases at J; junction bases unmatched: 12. This CDR3 contains 16 residues. CDR1 and CDR2 from the germline V gene are SGHTA and FQGNSA. The material sequenced was PBMCs or T cells enriched from blood (not recorded which). The receptor was isolated from a woman aged 40 to 50 who had been exposed to COVID-19. The rearrangement uses TRBV7-2 and TRBJ2-7, with 7 bases aligning to TRBD2. The CDR3 spells CASSFRGNGGTYEQYF. CDR3 nucleotide sequence: TGTGCCAGCAGCTTCCGCGGGAACGGGGGGACGTACGAGCAGTACTTC.